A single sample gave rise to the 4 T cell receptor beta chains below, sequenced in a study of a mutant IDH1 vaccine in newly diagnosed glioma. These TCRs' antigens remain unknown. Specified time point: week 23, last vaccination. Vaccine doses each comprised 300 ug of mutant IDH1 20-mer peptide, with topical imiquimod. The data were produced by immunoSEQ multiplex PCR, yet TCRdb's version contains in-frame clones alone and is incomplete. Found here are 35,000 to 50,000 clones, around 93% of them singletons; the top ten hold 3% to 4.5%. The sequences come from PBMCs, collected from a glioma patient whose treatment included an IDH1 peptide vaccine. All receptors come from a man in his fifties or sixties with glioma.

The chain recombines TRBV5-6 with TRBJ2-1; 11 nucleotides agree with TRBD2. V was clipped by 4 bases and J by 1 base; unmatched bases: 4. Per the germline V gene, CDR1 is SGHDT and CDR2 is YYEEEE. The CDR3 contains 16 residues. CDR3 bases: TGTGCCAGCAGCCTCGGACTAGCGGGTTCCTACAATGAGCAGTTCTTC. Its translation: CASSLGLAGSYNEQFF.

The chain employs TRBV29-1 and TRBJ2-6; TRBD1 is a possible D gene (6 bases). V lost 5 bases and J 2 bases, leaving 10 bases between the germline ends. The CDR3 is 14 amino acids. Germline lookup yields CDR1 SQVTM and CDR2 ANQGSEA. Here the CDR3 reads CSVTGQPGANVLTF. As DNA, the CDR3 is TGCAGCGTTACAGGACAGCCTGGGGCCAACGTCCTGACTTTC.

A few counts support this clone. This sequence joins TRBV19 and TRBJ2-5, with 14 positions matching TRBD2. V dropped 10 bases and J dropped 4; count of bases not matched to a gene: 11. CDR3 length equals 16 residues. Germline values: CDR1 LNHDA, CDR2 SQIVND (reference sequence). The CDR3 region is CATAKTSGRAGETQYF. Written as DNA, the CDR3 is TGTGCCACCGCAAAGACTAGCGGGAGGGCCGGAGAGACCCAGTACTTC.

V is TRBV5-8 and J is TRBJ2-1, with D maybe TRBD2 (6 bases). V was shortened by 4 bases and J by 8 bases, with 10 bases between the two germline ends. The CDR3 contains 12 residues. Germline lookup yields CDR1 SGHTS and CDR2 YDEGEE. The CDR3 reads CASSLRRDEQFF. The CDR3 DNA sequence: TGTGCCAGCAGCCTTCGGAGGGATGAGCAGTTCTTC.